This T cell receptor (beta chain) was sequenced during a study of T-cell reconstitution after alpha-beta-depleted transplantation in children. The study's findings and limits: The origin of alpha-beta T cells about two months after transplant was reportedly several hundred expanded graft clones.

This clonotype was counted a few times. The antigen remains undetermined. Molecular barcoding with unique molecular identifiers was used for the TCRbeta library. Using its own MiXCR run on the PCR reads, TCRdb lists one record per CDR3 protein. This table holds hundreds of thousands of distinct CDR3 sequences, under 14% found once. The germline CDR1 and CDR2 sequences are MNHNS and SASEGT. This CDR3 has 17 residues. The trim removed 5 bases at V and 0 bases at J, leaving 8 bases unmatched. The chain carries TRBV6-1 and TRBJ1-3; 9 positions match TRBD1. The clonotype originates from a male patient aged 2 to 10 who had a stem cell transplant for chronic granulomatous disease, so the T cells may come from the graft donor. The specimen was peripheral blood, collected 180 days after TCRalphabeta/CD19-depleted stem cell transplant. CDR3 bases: TGTGCCAGCAGTAAAGGACAGGGGCTTTTCTCTGGAAACACCATATATTTT. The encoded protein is CASSKGQGLFSGNTIYF.